Listed below are T cell receptor beta chains from one sample, sequenced in a study of OX40 agonist ivuxolimab in advanced cancers. Measured with immunoSEQ multiplex PCR; TCRdb has only the in-frame clones, and not every one. Of 90,000 to 100,000 clones listed, 80% to 90% are singletons. This material consisted of CD4+ or CD8+ T cells sorted from blood, taken in a trial of the OX40 agonist ivuxolimab. These receptors all stem from an adult with an advanced solid tumor such as melanoma, head and neck, liver or kidney cancer. Both conserved end residues are part of each CDR3. The order of the fields is clone size, V gene, J gene, D gene, CDR3 length, CDR3 DNA, CDR3 protein. A D gene is named only where the DNA matches it firmly. Some rows have no size entry. The others give once, few or many, or a class for an expanded clone.

abundance: NA; v_gene: TRBV28; j_gene: TRBJ1-2; d_gene: TRBD1; len: 19; CDR3nt: TGTGCCAGCAGAATCAGCCCCCGGGACAGGGGGCGCAAGGGTAATGGCTACACCTTC; CDR3aa: CASRISPRDRGRKGNGYTF
abundance: NA; v_gene: TRBV7-2; j_gene: TRBJ2-2; d_gene: NA; len: 16; CDR3nt: TGTGCCAGCAGCTTAGTTTCCGGGGCGAACACCGGGGAGCTGTTTTTT; CDR3aa: CASSLVSGANTGELFF
abundance: NA; v_gene: TRBV11-1; j_gene: TRBJ1-1; d_gene: NA; len: 12; CDR3nt: TGTGCCAGCGGACTTATGAACACTGAAGCTTTCTTT; CDR3aa: CASGLMNTEAFF
abundance: NA; v_gene: TRBV7-9; j_gene: TRBJ1-1; d_gene: TRBD1; len: 13; CDR3nt: TGTGCCAGCAGCTACAGGGGGAACACTGAAGCTTTCTTT; CDR3aa: CASSYRGNTEAFF
abundance: NA; v_gene: TRBV7-2; j_gene: TRBJ1-3; d_gene: NA; len: 14; CDR3nt: TGTGCCAGCCGGACGGGGGCGTCTGGAAACACCATATATTTT; CDR3aa: CASRTGASGNTIYF
abundance: NA; v_gene: TRBV7-9; j_gene: TRBJ2-5; d_gene: NA; len: 14; CDR3nt: TGTGCCAGCATCGGGGGAAAGGAGGAAGAGACCCAGTACTTC; CDR3aa: CASIGGKEEETQYF
abundance: NA; v_gene: TRBV4-1; j_gene: TRBJ1-1; d_gene: NA; len: 15; CDR3nt: TGCGCCAGCAGCCAAGAAACAGGTACGAACACTGAAGCTTTCTTT; CDR3aa: CASSQETGTNTEAFF
abundance: NA; v_gene: TRBV18; j_gene: TRBJ1-5; d_gene: NA; len: 15; CDR3nt: TGTGCCAGCTCACTCCAGGTGGCGGGCAATCAGCCCCAGCATTTT; CDR3aa: CASSLQVAGNQPQHF
abundance: NA; v_gene: TRBV13; j_gene: TRBJ2-7; d_gene: TRBD2; len: 15; CDR3nt: TGTGCCAGCAGCTCAGGACTAGCGATCTCCTACGAGCAGTACTTC; CDR3aa: CASSSGLAISYEQYF
abundance: NA; v_gene: TRBV6-6; j_gene: TRBJ2-2; d_gene: TRBD2; len: 15; CDR3nt: TGTGCCAGCAGTACTAGCGGGGGTGGGACCGGGGAGCTGTTTTTT; CDR3aa: CASSTSGGGTGELFF
abundance: NA; v_gene: TRBV6-1; j_gene: TRBJ2-4; d_gene: NA; len: 14; CDR3nt: TGTGCCAGTTGGGAAAGTCTAGCCAAAAACATTCAGTACTTC; CDR3aa: CASWESLAKNIQYF
abundance: once; v_gene: TRBV29-1; j_gene: TRBJ1-2; d_gene: NA; len: 13; CDR3nt: TGCAGCGTTGACAGGGGTGCCCACTATGGCTACACCTTC; CDR3aa: CSVDRGAHYGYTF
abundance: NA; v_gene: TRBV5-6; j_gene: TRBJ2-5; d_gene: NA; len: 11; CDR3nt: TGTGCCAGCAGCTTGATGGAGACCCAGTACTTC; CDR3aa: CASSLMETQYF
abundance: NA; v_gene: TRBV19; j_gene: TRBJ2-7; d_gene: NA; len: 17; CDR3nt: TGTGCCAGTAGTATAGTTGGCCCCGCAGGGAAAGAGGACGAGCAGTACTTC; CDR3aa: CASSIVGPAGKEDEQYF
abundance: once; v_gene: TRBV7-9; j_gene: TRBJ2-1; d_gene: NA; len: 14; CDR3nt: TGTGCCAGCAGCCCGGGGGCAGGGAACAATGAGCAGTTCTTC; CDR3aa: CASSPGAGNNEQFF
abundance: few; v_gene: TRBV5-1; j_gene: TRBJ2-1; d_gene: NA; len: 16; CDR3nt: TGCGCCAGCAGAAAAGGGGGAGGCGGCTCCTACAATGAGCAGTTCTTC; CDR3aa: CASRKGGGGSYNEQFF
abundance: once; v_gene: TRBV5-4; j_gene: TRBJ2-2; d_gene: NA; len: 15; CDR3nt: TGTGCCAGCAGCGTGGAGGGAGGGAACACCGGGGAGCTGTTTTTT; CDR3aa: CASSVEGGNTGELFF
abundance: NA; v_gene: TRBV9; j_gene: TRBJ1-4; d_gene: NA; len: 21; CDR3nt: TGTGCCAGCAGCGCCAGCCGGGGCAACCCCGCCAGCTCGCCGGGGGATGAAAAACTGTTTTTT; CDR3aa: CASSASRGNPASSPGDEKLFF
abundance: few; v_gene: TRBV6-5; j_gene: TRBJ2-1; d_gene: TRBD1; len: 15; CDR3nt: TGTGCCAGCAGTTACAGGGGGCGCATGGCTAATGAGCAGTTCTTC; CDR3aa: CASSYRGRMANEQFF
abundance: NA; v_gene: TRBV9; j_gene: TRBJ2-1; d_gene: TRBD1; len: 15; CDR3nt: TGTGCCAGCAGCGTTCGGACAGGGGCAATCAATGAGCAGTTCTTC; CDR3aa: CASSVRTGAINEQFF
abundance: once; v_gene: TRBV7-2; j_gene: TRBJ2-1; d_gene: NA; len: 13; CDR3nt: TGTGCCAGCAGCCCATACGGGGGTGGTGAGCAGTTCTTC; CDR3aa: CASSPYGGGEQFF
abundance: NA; v_gene: TRBV5-5; j_gene: TRBJ1-4; d_gene: NA; len: 15; CDR3nt: TGTGCCAGCAGCCCACAGGTTGGAGAAAGTGAAAAACTGTTTTTT; CDR3aa: CASSPQVGESEKLFF
abundance: NA; v_gene: TRBV6-5; j_gene: TRBJ2-7; d_gene: TRBD2; len: 15; CDR3nt: TGTGCCAGCAGAATGACTAGCGGGAGCTCCTACGAGCAGTACTTC; CDR3aa: CASRMTSGSSYEQYF
abundance: NA; v_gene: TRBV4-1; j_gene: TRBJ1-2; d_gene: TRBD1; len: 15; CDR3nt: TGCGCCAGCAGCCAAGGGGGGAGACAGGGGTATGGCTACACCTTC; CDR3aa: CASSQGGRQGYGYTF
abundance: few; v_gene: TRBV19; j_gene: TRBJ1-4; d_gene: NA; len: 16; CDR3nt: TGTGCCAGTAGTATGGTCGCAGACGCAACTAATGAAAAACTGTTTTTT; CDR3aa: CASSMVADATNEKLFF
abundance: NA; v_gene: TRBV6-1; j_gene: TRBJ2-1; d_gene: TRBD1; len: 15; CDR3nt: TGTGCCAGCAGTCGAGACAGGGCGAATCACAATGAGCAGTTCTTC; CDR3aa: CASSRDRANHNEQFF
abundance: NA; v_gene: TRBV7-9; j_gene: TRBJ1-5; d_gene: NA; len: 13; CDR3nt: TGTGCCAGCAGCTTAGATGTAGGCTCCCCCCAGCATTTT; CDR3aa: CASSLDVGSPQHF
abundance: NA; v_gene: TRBV9; j_gene: TRBJ2-1; d_gene: TRBD2; len: 19; CDR3nt: TGTGCCAGCAGCGTAGGACGGTCTAGCGGGGAGCGAATATACAATGAGCAGTTCTTC; CDR3aa: CASSVGRSSGERIYNEQFF
abundance: NA; v_gene: TRBV11-1; j_gene: TRBJ1-1; d_gene: NA; len: 11; CDR3nt: TGTGCCAGCAGCTTAGAAGGTGAAGCTTTCTTT; CDR3aa: CASSLEGEAFF
abundance: NA; v_gene: TRBV12-5; j_gene: TRBJ1-1; d_gene: TRBD1; len: 15; CDR3nt: TGTGCTAGTGGTTTGCCCGACAGGGATGACACTGAAGCTTTCTTT; CDR3aa: CASGLPDRDDTEAFF
abundance: few; v_gene: TRBV9; j_gene: TRBJ1-1; d_gene: NA; len: 15; CDR3nt: TGTGCCAGCAGCGTAGAGGCAGCCGGGAACACTGAAGCTTTCTTT; CDR3aa: CASSVEAAGNTEAFF
abundance: NA; v_gene: TRBV18; j_gene: TRBJ2-3; d_gene: NA; len: 13; CDR3nt: TGTGCCACCCATTTCTCGGGGACAGATACGCAGTATTTT; CDR3aa: CATHFSGTDTQYF
abundance: NA; v_gene: TRBV4-3; j_gene: TRBJ2-2; d_gene: TRBD2; len: 17; CDR3nt: TGCGCCAGCAGCCAAGATCGGGGGGAGGCGAGGGCCGGGGAGCTGTTTTTT; CDR3aa: CASSQDRGEARAGELFF
abundance: NA; v_gene: TRBV6-5; j_gene: TRBJ2-7; d_gene: NA; len: 13; CDR3nt: TGTGCCAGCAGTTCCGGGTTGACGGGGGAGCAGTACTTC; CDR3aa: CASSSGLTGEQYF
abundance: NA; v_gene: TRBV11-2; j_gene: TRBJ2-7; d_gene: TRBD2; len: 19; CDR3nt: TGTGCCAGCAGCGATCCGACTAGCGGGATCCCCTCCGCCCTCTACGAGCAGTACTTC; CDR3aa: CASSDPTSGIPSALYEQYF
abundance: NA; v_gene: TRBV7-2; j_gene: TRBJ1-5; d_gene: NA; len: 12; CDR3nt: TGTGCCAGCAGCTTTAGCGGTCAGCCCCAGCATTTT; CDR3aa: CASSFSGQPQHF
abundance: NA; v_gene: TRBV19; j_gene: TRBJ2-1; d_gene: TRBD1; len: 17; CDR3nt: TGTGCCAGTACCTGGGGACAGGGATTTTCTGGGGTTAATGAGCAGTTCTTC; CDR3aa: CASTWGQGFSGVNEQFF
abundance: once; v_gene: TRBV30; j_gene: TRBJ2-5; d_gene: NA; len: 13; CDR3nt: TGTGCCTGGAGTGTATCGACAGGAGAGACCCAGTACTTC; CDR3aa: CAWSVSTGETQYF
abundance: NA; v_gene: TRBV28; j_gene: TRBJ2-7; d_gene: NA; len: 13; CDR3nt: TGTGCCAGCAGTTTAGAAGGGGGTAACGAGCAGTACTTC; CDR3aa: CASSLEGGNEQYF
abundance: NA; v_gene: TRBV28; j_gene: TRBJ1-1; d_gene: TRBD1; len: 14; CDR3nt: TGTGCCAGCAGTTCCGCCGGGACAGGGAGTGAAGCTTTCTTT; CDR3aa: CASSSAGTGSEAFF